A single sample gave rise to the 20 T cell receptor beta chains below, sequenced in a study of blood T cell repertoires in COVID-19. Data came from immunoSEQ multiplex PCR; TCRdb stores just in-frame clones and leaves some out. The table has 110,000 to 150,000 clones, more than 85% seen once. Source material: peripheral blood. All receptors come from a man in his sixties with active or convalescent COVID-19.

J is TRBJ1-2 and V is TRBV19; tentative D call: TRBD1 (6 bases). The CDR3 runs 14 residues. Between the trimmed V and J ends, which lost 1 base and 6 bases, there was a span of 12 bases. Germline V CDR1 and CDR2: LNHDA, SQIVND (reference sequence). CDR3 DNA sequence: TGTGCCAGTAGTATAGGCAGGGGCGAGGATGGCTACACCTTC. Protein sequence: CASSIGRGEDGYTF.

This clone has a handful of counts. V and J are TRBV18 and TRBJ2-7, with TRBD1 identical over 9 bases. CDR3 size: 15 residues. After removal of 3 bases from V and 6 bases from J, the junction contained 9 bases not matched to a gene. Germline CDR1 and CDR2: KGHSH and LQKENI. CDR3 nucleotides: TGTGCCAGCTCACCTGGGACAGGGCCCTGGAGCGAGCAGTACTTC. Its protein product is CASSPGTGPWSEQYF. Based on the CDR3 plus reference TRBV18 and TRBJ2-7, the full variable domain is NAGVMQNPRHLVRRRGQEARLRCSPMKGHSHVYWYRQLPEEGLKFMVYLQKENIIDESGMPKERFSAEFPKEGPSILRIQQVVRGDSAAYFCASSPGTGPWSEQYFGPGTRLTVT.

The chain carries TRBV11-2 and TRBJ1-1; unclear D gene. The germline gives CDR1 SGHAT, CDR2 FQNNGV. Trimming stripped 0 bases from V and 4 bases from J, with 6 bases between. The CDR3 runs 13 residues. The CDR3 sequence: CASSLDRGTEAFF. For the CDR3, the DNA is TGTGCCAGCAGCTTAGACCGGGGCACTGAAGCTTTCTTT. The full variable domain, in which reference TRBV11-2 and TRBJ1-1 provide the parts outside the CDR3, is EAGVAQSPRYKIIEKRQSVAFWCNPISGHATLYWYQQILGQGPKLLIQFQNNGVVDDSQLPKDRFSAERLKGVDSTLKIQPAKLEDSAVYLCASSLDRGTEAFFGQGTRLTVV.

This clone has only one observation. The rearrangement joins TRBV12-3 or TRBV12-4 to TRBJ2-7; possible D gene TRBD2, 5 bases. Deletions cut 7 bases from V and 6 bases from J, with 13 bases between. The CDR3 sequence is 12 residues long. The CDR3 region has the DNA TGTGCCAGCAAGGATAGTGCGGGCGAGCAGTACTTC. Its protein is CASKDSAGEQYF.

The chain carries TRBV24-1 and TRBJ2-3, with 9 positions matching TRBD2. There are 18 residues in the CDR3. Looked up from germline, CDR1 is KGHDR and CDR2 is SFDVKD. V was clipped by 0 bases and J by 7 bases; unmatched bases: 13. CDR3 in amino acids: CATSDLQGGASGAYTQYF. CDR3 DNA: TGTGCCACCAGTGATTTGCAGGGCGGGGCTAGCGGGGCTTATACGCAGTATTTT.

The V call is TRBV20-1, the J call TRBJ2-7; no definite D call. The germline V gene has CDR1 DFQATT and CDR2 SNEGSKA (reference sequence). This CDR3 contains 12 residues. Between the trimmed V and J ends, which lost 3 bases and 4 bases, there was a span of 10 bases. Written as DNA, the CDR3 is TGCAGTGCTAGTAGCCCGAAATACGAGCAGTACTTC. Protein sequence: CSASSPKYEQYF.

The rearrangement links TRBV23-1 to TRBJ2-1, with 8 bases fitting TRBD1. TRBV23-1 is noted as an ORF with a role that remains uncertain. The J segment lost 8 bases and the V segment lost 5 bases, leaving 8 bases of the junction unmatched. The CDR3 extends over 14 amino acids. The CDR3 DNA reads TGCGCCAGCAGTTTCGAGGACAGGGACCATGAGCAGTTCTTC. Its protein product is CASSFEDRDHEQFF.

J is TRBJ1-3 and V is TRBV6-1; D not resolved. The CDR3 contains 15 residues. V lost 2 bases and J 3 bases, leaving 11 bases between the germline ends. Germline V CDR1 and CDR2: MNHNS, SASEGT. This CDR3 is CASSELRAGGNTIYF. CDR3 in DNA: TGTGCCAGCAGTGAACTTAGGGCGGGTGGAAACACCATATATTTT.

The CDR3 loop reads CASSLALAGGSSYNEQFF. CDR3 nucleotides: TGTGCCAGCAGCTTGGCACTAGCGGGCGGTAGCTCCTACAATGAGCAGTTCTTC. The chain employs TRBV7-8 and TRBJ2-1; 9 bases line up with TRBD2. The CDR3 runs 18 residues. Losses at the gene ends were 3 bases for V and 0 bases for J; bases not matched to a gene: 9. Looked up from germline, CDR1 is SGHVS and CDR2 is FQNEAQ. Using reference TRBV7-8 and TRBJ2-1 for the parts outside the CDR3, the full variable domain is GAGVSQSPRYKVAKRGQDVALRCDPISGHVSLFWYQQALGQGPEFLTYFQNEAQLDKSGLPSDRFFAERPEGSVSTLKIQRTQQEDSAVYLCASSLALAGGSSYNEQFFGPGTRLTVL.

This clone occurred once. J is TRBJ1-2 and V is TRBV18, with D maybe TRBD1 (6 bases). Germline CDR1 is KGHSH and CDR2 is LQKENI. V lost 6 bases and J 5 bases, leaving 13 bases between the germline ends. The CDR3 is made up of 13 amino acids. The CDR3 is CASSPGTSYGYTF. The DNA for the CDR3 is TGTGCCAGCTCTCCCGGGACATCTTATGGCTACACCTTC.

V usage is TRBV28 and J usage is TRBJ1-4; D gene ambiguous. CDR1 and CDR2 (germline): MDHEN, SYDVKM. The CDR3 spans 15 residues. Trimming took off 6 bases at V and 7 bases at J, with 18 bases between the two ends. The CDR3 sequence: CASSPAGTSGEKLFF. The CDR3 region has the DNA TGTGCCAGCAGCCCCGCAGGTACGAGTGGTGAAAAACTGTTTTTT.

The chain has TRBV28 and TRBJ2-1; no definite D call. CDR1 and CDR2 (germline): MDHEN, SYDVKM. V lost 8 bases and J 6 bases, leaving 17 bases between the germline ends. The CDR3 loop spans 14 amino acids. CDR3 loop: CASLLGSPPNEQFF. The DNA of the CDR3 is TGTGCCAGCCTCCTCGGGTCCCCCCCCAATGAGCAGTTCTTC.

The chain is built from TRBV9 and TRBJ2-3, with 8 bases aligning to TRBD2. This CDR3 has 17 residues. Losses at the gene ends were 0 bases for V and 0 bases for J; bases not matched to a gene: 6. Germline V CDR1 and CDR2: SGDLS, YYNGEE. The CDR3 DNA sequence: TGTGCCAGCAGCGTAGGGTGGCGGGGGGCTAGCACAGATACGCAGTATTTT. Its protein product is CASSVGWRGASTDTQYF.

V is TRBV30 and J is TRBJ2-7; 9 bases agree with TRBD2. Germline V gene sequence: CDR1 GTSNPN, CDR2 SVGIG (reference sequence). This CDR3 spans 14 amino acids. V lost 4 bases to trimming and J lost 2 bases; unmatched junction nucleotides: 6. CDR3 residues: CAWNQREDAYEQYF. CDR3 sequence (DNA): TGTGCCTGGAATCAGCGGGAGGACGCCTACGAGCAGTACTTC.

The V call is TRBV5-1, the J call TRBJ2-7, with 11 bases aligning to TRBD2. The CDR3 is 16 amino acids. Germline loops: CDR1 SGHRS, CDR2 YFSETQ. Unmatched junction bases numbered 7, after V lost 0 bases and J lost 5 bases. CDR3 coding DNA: TGCGCCAGCAGCTTGGTTAGCGGGGGGGCCCCCCACGAGCAGTACTTC. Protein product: CASSLVSGGAPHEQYF.

This chain's CDR3 is CASSQPRGRATEAFF. CDR3 coding DNA: TGTGCCAGCAGCCAACCCCGTGGCAGGGCCACTGAAGCTTTCTTT. The rearrangement joins TRBV4-2 to TRBJ1-1; D is perhaps TRBD1 (5 bases). The ends were cut back, 2 bases at V and 4 bases at J, with 14 bases in the middle. The length of the CDR3 is 15 residues. CDR1 LGHNA and CDR2 YNFKEQ come from the germline V gene.

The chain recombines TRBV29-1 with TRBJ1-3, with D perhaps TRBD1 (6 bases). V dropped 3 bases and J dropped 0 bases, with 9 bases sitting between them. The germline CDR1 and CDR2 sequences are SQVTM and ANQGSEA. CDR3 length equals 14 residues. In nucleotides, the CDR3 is TGCAGCGTTGAGGCAGGGGCCTCTGGAAACACCATATATTTT. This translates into CSVEAGASGNTIYF.

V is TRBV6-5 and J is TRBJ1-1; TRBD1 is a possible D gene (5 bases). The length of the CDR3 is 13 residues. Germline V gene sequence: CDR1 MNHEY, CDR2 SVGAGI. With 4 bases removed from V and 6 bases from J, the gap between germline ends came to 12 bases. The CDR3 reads CASSSTWGSEAFF. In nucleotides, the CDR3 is TGTGCCAGCAGTTCGACCTGGGGCTCTGAAGCTTTCTTT.

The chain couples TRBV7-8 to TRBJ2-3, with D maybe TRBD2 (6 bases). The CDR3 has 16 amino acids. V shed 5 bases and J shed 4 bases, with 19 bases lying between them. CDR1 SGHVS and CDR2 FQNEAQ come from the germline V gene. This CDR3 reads CASSNQPGLTPDTQYF. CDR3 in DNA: TGTGCCAGCAGCAACCAACCGGGACTCACGCCAGATACGCAGTATTTT.

This CDR3 is CASSLVGQGNEKLFF. CDR3 DNA: TGTGCCAGCAGTTTAGTAGGACAGGGTAATGAAAAACTGTTTTTT. The chain links TRBV28 to TRBJ1-4; 8 positions match TRBD1. The CDR3 totals 15 residues. In germline, CDR1 is MDHEN, CDR2 SYDVKM. With 2 bases clipped from V and 4 bases from J, the junction kept 3 bases outside the gene matches.